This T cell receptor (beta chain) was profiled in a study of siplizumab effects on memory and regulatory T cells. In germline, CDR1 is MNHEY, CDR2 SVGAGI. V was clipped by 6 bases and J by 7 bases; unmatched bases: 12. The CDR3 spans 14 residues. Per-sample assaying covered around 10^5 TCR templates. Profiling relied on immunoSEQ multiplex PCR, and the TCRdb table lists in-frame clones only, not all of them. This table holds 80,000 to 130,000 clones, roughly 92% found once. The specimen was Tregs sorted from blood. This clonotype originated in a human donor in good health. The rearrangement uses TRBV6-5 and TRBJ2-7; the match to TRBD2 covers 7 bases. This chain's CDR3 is CASRAMGLTGEQYF. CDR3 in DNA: TGTGCCAGCAGGGCTATGGGACTAACGGGGGAGCAGTACTTC.